The clone carrying this T cell receptor beta chain was seen more than once but under ten times. The antigen is unknown. The V gene end was trimmed by 7 bases and the J gene end by 0 bases; junction bases not matched to a gene: 2. The length of the CDR3 is 14 residues. Germline V gene lookup returns CDR1 ENHRY and CDR2 SYGVKD. The source of the sample is a study of identical twins. The study, taken as a whole, reports: Shared out-of-frame alpha sequences (those common to twins) showed excess low generation probability. The abundant beta clonotypes from cord blood had fewer insertions, and memory repertoires had none of this. Models underpredicted monozygotic twin sharing of out-of-frame TCR alpha.

TCRdb re-called the 5' RACE reads through MiXCR, storing one row per CDR3 protein. In the table there are about 460,000 distinct CDR3 sequences, approximately 15% of which are singletons. The sample was also reused in another study, on yellow fever vaccine responses in identical twins.

The rearrangement uses TRBV10-3 and TRBJ1-1, with 10 bases fitting TRBD1. The sample comprised CD4+ T cells sorted from blood. This sequence originates from a woman between 18 and 29 years old in good health. The CDR3 reads CAIMGQGMNTEAFF. DNA of the CDR3: TGTGCCATCATGGGACAGGGGATGAACACTGAAGCTTTCTTT.